The entry below gives a single T cell receptor beta chain sequence along with its context. Its antigen is unidentified. The data were obtained in a study of CXCR3-negative and CXCR3-positive naive CD8 T cells. About the research overall: Each library held about 1.5 +/- 0.3 million TRB reads, approximately 140 million in total. General study results and limits: Researchers reported similar TRBV-TRBJ usage in naive CXCR3-negative and CXCR3-positive cells, though memory differed. The authors found comparable surface CD5 between naive subsets and inferred TCR strength from TRB CDR3 properties.

The study made its TRB cDNA libraries by 5' RACE, adding UMI labels. From the 5' RACE reads, TCRdb lists one entry per CDR3 protein and no DNA. Its listing shows about 40,000 distinct CDR3 sequences. The CDR3 loop spans 12 amino acids. CDR1 is SNHLY and CDR2 is FYNNEI in the germline V gene. Each CD8+ T cell subset was flow-sorted in triplicate. Every sort contained approximately 290,000 cells. The TCR originated in a human donor in good health. Some clones in this sample may be carry-over from other donors' samples. The chain carries TRBV2 and TRBJ1-1. Sequencing was performed on memory CD8+ T cells from blood. The CDR3 spells CASSEGYTEAFF.